Listed below are T cell receptor beta chains from one sample, sequenced in a study of shared clonotypes between healthy human individuals. TCRdb's table, derived via immunoSEQ multiplex PCR, lists solely in-frame clones and lacks some. The data contain under 2.5 million clones, around 92% of them seen just once; the ten biggest clones take up 0.37%. Sequencing used naive CD4+ T cells from PBMCs. All receptors come from a man younger than 30 in good health. Some clones in this sample may be carry-over from other donors' samples. Both conserved end residues are part of each CDR3. The order of the fields is J gene, clone size, D gene, V gene, CDR3 DNA, CDR3 protein. A D gene is named only where the DNA matches it firmly. Not all rows give a size; the values are once, few, many and, for expanded clones, a class.

J: TRBJ1-5; size: NA; D: NA; V: TRBV10-3; DNA: TGTGCCATCAGGGGGGCGGGAGGGGGACAGCCCCAGCATTTT; CDR3: CAIRGAGGGQPQHF
J: TRBJ1-1; size: NA; D: NA; V: TRBV7-3; DNA: TGTGCCAGCAGCTTATCGACAGTGAAGGCTGAAGCTTTCTTT; CDR3: CASSLSTVKAEAFF
J: TRBJ2-7; size: NA; D: NA; V: TRBV5-6; DNA: TGTGCCAGCAGCCGCGAATGGCCCTACTCCTACGAGCAGTACTTC; CDR3: CASSREWPYSYEQYF
J: TRBJ1-2; size: NA; D: TRBD1; V: TRBV5-6; DNA: TGTGCCAGCAGCTTGGGGCTAACCTGGACAGGGGGCAAAGGCTACACCTTC; CDR3: CASSLGLTWTGGKGYTF
J: TRBJ2-7; size: NA; D: NA; V: TRBV30; DNA: TGTGCCTGGAGTGTGACAAACTACGAGCAGTACTTC; CDR3: CAWSVTNYEQYF
J: TRBJ2-7; size: NA; D: NA; V: TRBV2; DNA: TGTGCCAGCAATTTATCCGGGACGGACTCATACGAGCAGTACTTC; CDR3: CASNLSGTDSYEQYF
J: TRBJ2-7; size: NA; D: NA; V: TRBV28; DNA: TGTGCCAGCAGTTTCGGAGGGCAGGGTCCCTACGAGCAGTACTTC; CDR3: CASSFGGQGPYEQYF
J: TRBJ2-7; size: few; D: TRBD2; V: TRBV9; DNA: TGTGCCAGCAGCGTAGGCGGGAGGCAGTCCTACGAGCAGTACTTC; CDR3: CASSVGGRQSYEQYF
J: TRBJ2-3; size: NA; D: TRBD2; V: TRBV29-1; DNA: TGCAGCGTTGTAGCGGGAGGGCCCCCAGATACGCAGTATTTT; CDR3: CSVVAGGPPDTQYF
J: TRBJ1-1; size: NA; D: NA; V: TRBV7-2; DNA: TGTGCCAGCAGCTTTTACGCCAGGTCGAACACTGAAGCTTTCTTT; CDR3: CASSFYARSNTEAFF
J: TRBJ2-7; size: NA; D: TRBD2; V: TRBV7-3; DNA: TGTGCCAGCAGGACCGGGACTAGCGGGAGGAACAACTCCTACGAGCAGTACTTC; CDR3: CASRTGTSGRNNSYEQYF
J: TRBJ1-2; size: NA; D: TRBD1; V: TRBV30; DNA: TGTGCCCACCAGGGACAGGGTACCTATGGCTACACCTTC; CDR3: CAHQGQGTYGYTF
J: TRBJ1-2; size: NA; D: NA; V: TRBV28; DNA: TGTGCCAGCAGTTTAAACCGCAGCGGCTACACCTTC; CDR3: CASSLNRSGYTF
J: TRBJ1-4; size: NA; D: NA; V: TRBV28; DNA: TGTGCCAGCAGTTCTGATCGGGAAAAACTGTTTTTT; CDR3: CASSSDREKLFF
J: TRBJ2-5; size: NA; D: NA; V: TRBV9; DNA: TGTGCCAGCAGCGTAGCAGGGCACGGAGAGACCCAGTACTTC; CDR3: CASSVAGHGETQYF
J: TRBJ2-2; size: NA; D: NA; V: TRBV7-9; DNA: TGTGCCAGCAGCTTAGGATTGGGCGGGATACTCGACGGGGAGCTGTTTTTT; CDR3: CASSLGLGGILDGELFF
J: TRBJ1-1; size: NA; D: NA; V: TRBV10-1; DNA: TGCGCCAGCAGTGAGACACTGAACACTGAAGCTTTCTTT; CDR3: CASSETLNTEAFF
J: TRBJ2-2; size: NA; D: NA; V: TRBV2; DNA: TGTGCCAGCAGTTTTTCCCTTACACAGGGCGGAGAGCTGTTTTTT; CDR3: CASSFSLTQGGELFF
J: TRBJ1-6; size: NA; D: NA; V: TRBV5-4; DNA: TGTGCCAGCAGCTCCCTTTATGGCTCAGCTCTTTATAATTCACCCCTCCACTTT; CDR3: CASSSLYGSALYNSPLHF
J: TRBJ2-1; size: NA; D: NA; V: TRBV5-5; DNA: TGTGCCAGCAGCGCTCGGGCCCCGCCCAAGTTCTTC; CDR3: CASSARAPPKFF
J: TRBJ1-4; size: NA; D: NA; V: TRBV21-1; DNA: TGTGCCAGCAGCAACCAGGGGGTAACTAATGAAAAACTGTTTTTT; CDR3: CASSNQGVTNEKLFF
J: TRBJ2-7; size: NA; D: TRBD1; V: TRBV11-2; DNA: TGTGCCAGCAGCGCGGACAGGGAAGACGAGCAGTACTTC; CDR3: CASSADREDEQYF
J: TRBJ1-1; size: few; D: NA; V: TRBV28; DNA: TGTGCCAGCAGTTTAGCCAGGGGAGCTTTCTTT; CDR3: CASSLARGAFF
J: TRBJ2-1; size: NA; D: NA; V: TRBV5-1; DNA: TGCGCCAGCTCACCTCCTAGCTTGAATGAGCAGTTCTTC; CDR3: CASSPPSLNEQFF
J: TRBJ2-1; size: NA; D: TRBD2; V: TRBV7-2; DNA: TGTGCCAGCAGCTTAGCGCGAGCTAGCGGAAACAATGAGCAGTTCTTC; CDR3: CASSLARASGNNEQFF
J: TRBJ2-7; size: NA; D: TRBD2; V: TRBV19; DNA: TGTGCCAGTAGTCTCCGGACTAGCGGGAGATACGAGCAGTACTTC; CDR3: CASSLRTSGRYEQYF
J: TRBJ2-4; size: NA; D: TRBD2; V: TRBV28; DNA: TGTGCCAGCAGTTTTCTCAGAGGAGCCGGGAGGGCGGGAAACATTCAGTACTTC; CDR3: CASSFLRGAGRAGNIQYF
J: TRBJ2-7; size: NA; D: TRBD2; V: TRBV11-2; DNA: TGTGCCAGCAGCTTAGGGGGACTAGCGGGAGCTGTCGAGCAGTACTTC; CDR3: CASSLGGLAGAVEQYF
J: TRBJ1-4; size: NA; D: NA; V: TRBV4-3; DNA: TGCGCCAGCAGCCAAGATGACTCCATCGGCGATGAAAAACTGTTTTTT; CDR3: CASSQDDSIGDEKLFF
J: TRBJ1-1; size: few; D: NA; V: TRBV9; DNA: TGTGCCAGCAGCGTGACAGGTATGGGGGGTGAAGCTTTCTTT; CDR3: CASSVTGMGGEAFF
J: TRBJ2-1; size: NA; D: NA; V: TRBV6-1; DNA: TGTGCCAGCAGTGTGGACAGACCCTCCTACAATGAGCAGTTCTTC; CDR3: CASSVDRPSYNEQFF
J: TRBJ1-2; size: NA; D: TRBD1; V: TRBV28; DNA: TGTGCCAGCAGATCCACAGACAGGGTCTATGGCTACACCTTC; CDR3: CASRSTDRVYGYTF
J: TRBJ2-7; size: NA; D: TRBD1; V: TRBV18; DNA: TGTGCCAGCTCACTAGGGACAGGGGGCTACGAGCAGTACTTC; CDR3: CASSLGTGGYEQYF
J: TRBJ2-1; size: NA; D: TRBD2; V: TRBV7-8; DNA: TGTGCCAGCAGCTTAAGAACGGCCAGCCTAGCGGGCAATGAGCAGTTCTTC; CDR3: CASSLRTASLAGNEQFF
J: TRBJ2-7; size: NA; D: NA; V: TRBV7-3; DNA: TGTGCCAGCAGCGGTGGGGCGGGGAGCAACTACGAGCAGTACTTC; CDR3: CASSGGAGSNYEQYF
J: TRBJ2-7; size: NA; D: NA; V: TRBV6-5; DNA: TGTGCCAGCAGGGTTAACAGGGCTGGCTACGAGCAGTACTTC; CDR3: CASRVNRAGYEQYF
J: TRBJ2-7; size: NA; D: NA; V: TRBV7-3; DNA: TGTGCCAGCAGCTTCGACAGTACCTCCTACGAGCAGTACTTC; CDR3: CASSFDSTSYEQYF
J: TRBJ1-5; size: NA; D: NA; V: TRBV6-6; DNA: TGTGCCAGCAGTTACAGGGGCGGGGGCAATCAGCCCCAGCATTTT; CDR3: CASSYRGGGNQPQHF
J: TRBJ2-1; size: NA; D: TRBD2; V: TRBV18; DNA: TGTGCCAGCTCACCCCCTGCGGGAGTAGGATTGAATGAGCAGTTCTTC; CDR3: CASSPPAGVGLNEQFF
J: TRBJ2-5; size: NA; D: NA; V: TRBV5-4; DNA: TGTGCCAGCAGCTGGACTTCCCAAGAGACCCAGTACTTC; CDR3: CASSWTSQETQYF
J: TRBJ2-1; size: NA; D: TRBD1; V: TRBV5-1; DNA: TGCGCCAGCAGCTTGGACAGGGGGGCATACAATGAGCAGTTCTTC; CDR3: CASSLDRGAYNEQFF
J: TRBJ1-1; size: NA; D: TRBD1; V: TRBV19; DNA: TGTGCCAGTAGTACAGGGGGATGGACTGAAGCTTTCTTT; CDR3: CASSTGGWTEAFF
J: TRBJ1-1; size: NA; D: TRBD1; V: TRBV27; DNA: TGTGCCAGCAGTTTCCAGGGGGTGAACACTGAAGCTTTCTTT; CDR3: CASSFQGVNTEAFF
J: TRBJ1-4; size: NA; D: NA; V: TRBV7-9; DNA: TGTGCCAGCAGCTTCGGGGGAGGGAATGAAAAACTGTTTTTT; CDR3: CASSFGGGNEKLFF
J: TRBJ2-3; size: NA; D: NA; V: TRBV7-9; DNA: TGTGCCAGCAGCCCCCCGGGGGTAGGAAGCACAGATACGCAGTATTTT; CDR3: CASSPPGVGSTDTQYF
J: TRBJ1-2; size: NA; D: NA; V: TRBV29-1; DNA: TGCAGCGTAGCCCTCGGGACGTTGGATGGCTACACCTTC; CDR3: CSVALGTLDGYTF
J: TRBJ2-2; size: NA; D: TRBD1; V: TRBV7-2; DNA: TGTGCCAGCAGCCCCACCGGGACAGGGGCAGGCGGGGAGCTGTTTTTT; CDR3: CASSPTGTGAGGELFF